This T cell receptor beta chain was retrieved from a study of blood T cell repertoires in COVID-19. About the research overall: COVID-19 samples, acute and convalescent, were from the United States, Italy and Spain.

Per the original methods: By means of reference gene primer amplification, nucleated cell counts were estimated. Sequencing was performed with immunoSEQ multiplex PCR; in TCRdb, only in-frame clones are kept and a portion is missing. The V and J calls and clone size come from that table; D and trimming were worked out from the DNA. The sample consists of 100,000 to 150,000 clones, approximately 88% of them appearing once. The CDR3 length is 15 residues. Between the trimmed V and J ends, which lost 5 bases and 1 base, there was a span of 16 bases. This clone has just one count. The J gene is TRBJ2-7, the V gene TRBV5-3, with D tentatively TRBD2 (6 bases). TRBV5-3 is designated an ORF whose function remains uncertain. This receptor was obtained from a man aged 45-60 years with acute or convalescent COVID-19. Sequencing used peripheral blood. CDR3 sequence: CARRLRGLRSYEQYF. DNA of the CDR3: TGTGCCAGAAGGCTTCGGGGACTTCGTTCCTACGAGCAGTACTTC.